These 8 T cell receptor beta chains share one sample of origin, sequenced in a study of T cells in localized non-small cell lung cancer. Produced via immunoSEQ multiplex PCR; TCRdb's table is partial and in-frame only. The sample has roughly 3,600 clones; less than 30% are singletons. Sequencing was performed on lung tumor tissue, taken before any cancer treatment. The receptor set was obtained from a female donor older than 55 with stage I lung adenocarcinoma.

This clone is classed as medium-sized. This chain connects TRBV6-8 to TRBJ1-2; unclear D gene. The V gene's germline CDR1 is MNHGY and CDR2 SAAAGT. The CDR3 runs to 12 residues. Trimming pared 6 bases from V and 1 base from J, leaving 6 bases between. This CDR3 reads CASRNHNYGYTF. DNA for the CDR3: TGTGCCAGCAGAAACCATAACTATGGCTACACCTTC.

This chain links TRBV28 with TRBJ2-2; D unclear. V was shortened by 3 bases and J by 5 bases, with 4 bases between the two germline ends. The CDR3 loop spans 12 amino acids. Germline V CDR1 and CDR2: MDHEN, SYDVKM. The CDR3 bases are TGTGCCAGCAGTTTCCAGACCGGGGAGCTGTTTTTT. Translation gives CASSFQTGELFF.

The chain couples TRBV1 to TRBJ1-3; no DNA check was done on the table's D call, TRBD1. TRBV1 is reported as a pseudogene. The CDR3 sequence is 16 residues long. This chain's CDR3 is CASSQARDIYGNTIYF. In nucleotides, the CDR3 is TGCGCCAGCAGCCAAGCTCGGGACATCTATGGAAACACCATATATTTT.

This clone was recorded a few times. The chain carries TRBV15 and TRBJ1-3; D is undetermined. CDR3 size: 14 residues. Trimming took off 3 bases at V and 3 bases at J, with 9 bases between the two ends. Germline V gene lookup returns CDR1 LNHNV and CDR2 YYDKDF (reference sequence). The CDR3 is CATSSLRNGNTIYF. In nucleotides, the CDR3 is TGTGCCACCAGCAGCCTTCGGAATGGAAACACCATATATTTT.

The CDR3 is CAWSPRRRGATEAFF. The CDR3 DNA reads as TGTGCCTGGAGTCCAAGACGCCGCGGGGCCACTGAAGCTTTCTTT. The chain couples TRBV30 to TRBJ1-1; TRBD1 is a possible D gene (5 bases). Germline CDR1 is GTSNPN and CDR2 is SVGIG (reference sequence). CDR3 length: 15 residues. Trimming left V 2 bases short and J 4 bases short, with 17 bases between.

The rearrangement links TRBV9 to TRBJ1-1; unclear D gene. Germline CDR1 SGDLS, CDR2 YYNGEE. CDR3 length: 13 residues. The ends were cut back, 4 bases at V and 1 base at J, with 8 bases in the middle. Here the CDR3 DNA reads TGTGCCAGCAGCCCCATCAGGAACACTGAAGCTTTCTTT. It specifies CASSPIRNTEAFF.

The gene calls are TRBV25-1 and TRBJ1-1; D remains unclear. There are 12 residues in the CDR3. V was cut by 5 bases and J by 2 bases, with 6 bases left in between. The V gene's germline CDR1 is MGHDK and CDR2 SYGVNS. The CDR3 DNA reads TGTGCCAGCAGTCGGATAAACACTGAAGCTTTCTTT. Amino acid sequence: CASSRINTEAFF.

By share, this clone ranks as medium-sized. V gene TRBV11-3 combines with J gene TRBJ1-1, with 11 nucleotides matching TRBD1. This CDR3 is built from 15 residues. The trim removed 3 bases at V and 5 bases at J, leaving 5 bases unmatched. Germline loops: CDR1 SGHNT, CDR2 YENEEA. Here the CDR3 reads CASSFVGTGGTEAFF. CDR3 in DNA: TGTGCCAGCAGCTTCGTCGGGACAGGGGGAACTGAAGCTTTCTTT.